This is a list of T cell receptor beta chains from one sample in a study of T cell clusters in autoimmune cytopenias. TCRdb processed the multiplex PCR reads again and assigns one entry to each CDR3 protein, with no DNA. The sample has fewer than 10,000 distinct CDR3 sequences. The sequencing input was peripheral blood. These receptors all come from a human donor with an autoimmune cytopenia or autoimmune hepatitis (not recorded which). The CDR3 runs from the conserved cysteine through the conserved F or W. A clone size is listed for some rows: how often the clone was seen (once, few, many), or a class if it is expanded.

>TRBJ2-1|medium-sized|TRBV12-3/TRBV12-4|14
CASSFAREGAEQFF
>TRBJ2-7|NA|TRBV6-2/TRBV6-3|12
CASSYPENEQYF
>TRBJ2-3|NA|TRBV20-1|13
CSARGGRGDTQYF
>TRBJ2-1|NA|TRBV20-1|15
CSATEWVAAYNEQFF
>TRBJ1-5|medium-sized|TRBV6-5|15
CASSNTGTGDQPQHF
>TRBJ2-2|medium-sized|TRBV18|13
CASWGARSGELFF
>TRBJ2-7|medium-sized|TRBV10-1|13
CASSDPLALEQYF
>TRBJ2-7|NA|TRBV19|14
CASSPSGTSYEQYF
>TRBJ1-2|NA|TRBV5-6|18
CASSLSRGYWGRDYGYTF
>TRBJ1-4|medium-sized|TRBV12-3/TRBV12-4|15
CASSLHRVEGEKLFF
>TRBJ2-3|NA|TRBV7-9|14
CASSFIHGGDTQYF
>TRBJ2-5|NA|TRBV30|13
CAWSVPGGATQYF
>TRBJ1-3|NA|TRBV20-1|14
CSARDFQGGNTIYF
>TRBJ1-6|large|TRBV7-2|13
CASSLEGVWALHF
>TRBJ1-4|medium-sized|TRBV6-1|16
CASSDGQTRTNEKLFF
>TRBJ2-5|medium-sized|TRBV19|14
CAVSGTGGWETQYF
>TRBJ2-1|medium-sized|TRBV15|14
CATSRGRSGDEQFF
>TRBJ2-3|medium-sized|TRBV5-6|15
CASSFPHRRTDTQYF
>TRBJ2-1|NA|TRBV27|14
CASSTSGSYNEQFF
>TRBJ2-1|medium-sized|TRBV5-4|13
CASKWRENNEQFF
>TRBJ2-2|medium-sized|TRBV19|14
CASTDPGTTGELFF
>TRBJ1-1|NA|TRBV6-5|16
CASSYSLGGENTEAFF
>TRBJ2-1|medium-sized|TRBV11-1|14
CASSLLNSYNEQFF
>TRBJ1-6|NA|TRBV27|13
CASSLWGTRTLHF
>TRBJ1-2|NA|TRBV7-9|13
CASSPSGGFGYTF
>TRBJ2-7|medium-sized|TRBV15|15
CATSRERGLSYEQYF
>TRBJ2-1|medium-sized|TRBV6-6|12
CASSYSPDEQFF
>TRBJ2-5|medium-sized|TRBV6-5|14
CASSRAGAQETQYF
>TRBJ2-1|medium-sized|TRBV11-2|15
CASSLLGGVLNEQFF
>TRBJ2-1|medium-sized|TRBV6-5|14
CASTETGLRNEQFF
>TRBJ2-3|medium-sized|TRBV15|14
CATSRDRYTDTQYF
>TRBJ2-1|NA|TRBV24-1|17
CATSDERTSGIYNEQFF
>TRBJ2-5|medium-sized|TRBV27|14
CASSLSGGEETQYF
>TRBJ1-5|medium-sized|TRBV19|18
CASSKGTGDLMGNQPQHF
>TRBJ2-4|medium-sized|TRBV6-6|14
CASSPSEAKNIQYF
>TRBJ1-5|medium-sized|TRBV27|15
CASSFQGGADQPQHF
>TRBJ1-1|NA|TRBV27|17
CASSSHTGNVVNTEAFF
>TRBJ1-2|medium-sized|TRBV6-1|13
CASTLDELYGYTF
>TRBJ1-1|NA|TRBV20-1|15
CSASPSGGVNTEAFF
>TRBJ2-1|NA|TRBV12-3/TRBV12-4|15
CASSLAGHAYNEQFF
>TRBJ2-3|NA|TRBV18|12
CASSSGGDTQYF
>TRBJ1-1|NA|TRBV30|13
CAWIGSSGSEAFF
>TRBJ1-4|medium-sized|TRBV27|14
CASSSAGDYEKLFF
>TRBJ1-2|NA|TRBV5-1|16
CASSLGDSDPRYGYTF
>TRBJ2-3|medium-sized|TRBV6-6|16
CASKRRDYPAADTQYF
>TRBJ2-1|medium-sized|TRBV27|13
CASSLSGGWEQFF
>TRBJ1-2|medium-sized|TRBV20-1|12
CSAAGHNYGYTF
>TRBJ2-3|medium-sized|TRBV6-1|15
CASSEAQGPGLPQYF
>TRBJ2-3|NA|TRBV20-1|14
CSGSGGGSTDTQYF
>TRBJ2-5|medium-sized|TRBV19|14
CASSSRRFEETQYF
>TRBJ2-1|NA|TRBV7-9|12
CASSLNGYEQFF
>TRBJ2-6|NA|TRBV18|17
CASNQGYQGSGANVLTF